Shown below are 5 T cell receptor beta chains from a single sample sequenced in a study of post-analysis software for immune sequencing data. cDNA libraries for TCR beta contained unique molecular identifiers. In TCRdb, the PCR reads were re-called with MiXCR into one record per CDR3 protein. Of roughly 670,000 distinct CDR3 sequences in the sample, 55% to 60% were seen once. Study observations and caveats: Patients carried roughly 5 TRBV segments more frequently than controls did, and TRBV5-6, TRBV5-1 and TRBV20-1 were among them.

Which antigens these TCRs recognize remains unknown. The sequenced sample was blood. All receptors derive from a girl aged 2 to 10 with multiple sclerosis.

Comment on this clonotype: An end of the junction differs from the germline gene, which may be a read error. The chain joins TRBV14 to TRBJ1-1; maybe TRBD1 (6 bases). This CDR3 has 17 residues. The germline gives CDR1 SGHDN, CDR2 FVKESK. CDR3 coding DNA: TGTGCCAGCAGCCAACGGTCCCCCGGACAGCTGAACACTGTAGCTTTCTTT. Translation gives CASSQRSPGQLNTVAFF.

Details on this clonotype: The DNA is omitted, as the CDR3 cannot be located on it reliably, and the CDR3 follows TCRdb's listing. CDR3 amino acids: CASSTSVTQYF. The chain is built from TRBV6-6 and TRBJ2-3. Germline lookup yields CDR1 MNHNY and CDR2 SVGAGI (reference sequence). The CDR3 contains 11 residues when both ends are counted.

This clonotype occurred a few times. The chain has TRBV10-3 and TRBJ2-5; perhaps D is TRBD1 or TRBD2 (5 bases each). Germline V gives CDR1 ENHRY, CDR2 SYGVKD. This CDR3 is built from 16 residues. Trimming shortened V by 0 bases and J by 11 bases, and 22 bases separated the two germline ends. The CDR3 region has the DNA TGTGCCATCAGTGAGTCTACGGGACCGCTCTACAATGAGCAGTACTTC. Its translation: CAISESTGPLYNEQYF.

This sequence joins TRBV20-1 and TRBJ2-1; possible D gene TRBD2, 5 bases. Germline V gene sequence: CDR1 DFQATT, CDR2 SNEGSKA (reference sequence). The V and J ends lost 2 bases and 7 bases respectively, with 18 bases between them. The CDR3 length is 15 residues. CDR3 DNA: TGCAGTGCTAGATTCGGGCCGGGGATGCGTAATGAGCAGTTCTTC. Translation gives CSARFGPGMRNEQFF.

This clonotype was observed a handful of times. The V call is TRBV20-1, the J call TRBJ1-1; D is uncertain. V lost 3 bases, J lost 0 bases, and 8 bases lay in between. The CDR3 spans 13 residues. Per germline, CDR1 DFQATT and CDR2 SNEGSKA (reference sequence). The CDR3 loop reads CSASLGLNTEAFF. Written as DNA, the CDR3 is TGCAGTGCTAGTTTGGGCCTGAACACTGAAGCTTTCTTT.